This T cell receptor beta chain was sequenced during a study of blood T cell repertoires in COVID-19. In the study's own analysis: Amplified reference gene primers provided the basis for estimating nucleated cell counts. Produced via immunoSEQ multiplex PCR; TCRdb's table is partial and in-frame only. D and trimming were read from the DNA, whereas the V and J calls and clone size are those reported in that table. The repertoire has 200,000 to 300,000 clones, around 86% of them found once; the top ten carry over 1.2%. CDR3 length equals 14 residues. The V gene's germline CDR1 is DFQATT and CDR2 SNEGSKA (reference sequence). The junction had 10 bases not matched to a gene; V was cut back by 3 bases and J by 9 bases.

Material for sequencing was peripheral blood. The TCR originated in a middle-aged woman who had recovered from COVID-19. V usage is TRBV20-1 and J usage is TRBJ2-1; 8 bases align to TRBD2. The CDR3, as DNA: TGCAGTGCTAGTGACGGGGGGGAGCGGATTGAGCAGTTCTTC. It encodes CSASDGGERIEQFF.